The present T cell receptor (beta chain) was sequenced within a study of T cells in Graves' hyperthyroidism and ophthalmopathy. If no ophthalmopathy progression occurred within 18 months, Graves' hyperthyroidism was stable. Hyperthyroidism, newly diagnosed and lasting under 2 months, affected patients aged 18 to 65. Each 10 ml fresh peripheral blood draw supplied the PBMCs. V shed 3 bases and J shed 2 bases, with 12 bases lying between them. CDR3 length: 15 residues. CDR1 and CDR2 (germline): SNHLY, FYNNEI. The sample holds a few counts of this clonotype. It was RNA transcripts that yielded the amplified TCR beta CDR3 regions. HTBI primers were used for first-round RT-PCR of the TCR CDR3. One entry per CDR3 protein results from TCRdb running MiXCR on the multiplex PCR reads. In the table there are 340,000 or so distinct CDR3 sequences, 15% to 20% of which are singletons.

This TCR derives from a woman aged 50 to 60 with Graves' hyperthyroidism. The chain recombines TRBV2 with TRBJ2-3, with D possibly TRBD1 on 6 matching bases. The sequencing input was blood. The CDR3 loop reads CASSDGQGSTDTQYF. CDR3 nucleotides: TGTGCCAGCAGTGATGGCCAGGGGTCCACAGATACGCAGTATTTT. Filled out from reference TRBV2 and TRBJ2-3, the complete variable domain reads EPEVTQTPSHQVTQMGQEVILRCVPISNHLYFYWYRQILGQKVEFLVSFYNNEISEKSEIFDDQFSVERPDGSNFTLKIRSTKLEDSAMYFCASSDGQGSTDTQYFGPGTRLTVL.